These 12 T cell receptor beta chains were all obtained from the same sample, sequenced in a study of blood T cell repertoires in COVID-19. Sequencing was performed with immunoSEQ multiplex PCR; in TCRdb, only in-frame clones are kept and a portion is missing. The table has around 72,000 clones, roughly 87% seen once. Sequences were obtained from peripheral blood. These receptors all come from a man in his fifties or sixties with acute or convalescent COVID-19.

The CDR3 DNA reads as TGTGCCAGCAGTCTAGACAATGAGCAGTTCTTC. This gives the protein CASSLDNEQFF. This chain links TRBV27 with TRBJ2-1; no firm D call. Germline CDR1 reads MNHEY; CDR2 reads SMNVEV (reference sequence). The CDR3 totals 11 residues. The V gene lost 5 bases and the J gene lost 5 bases, with 4 bases spanning the gap.

The CDR3 region is CATSDTGTSGASSTDTQYF. The CDR3, as DNA: TGTGCCACCAGTGATACCGGGACTAGCGGGGCTAGTAGCACAGATACGCAGTATTTT. The chain recombines TRBV24-1 with TRBJ2-3, with TRBD2 identical over 13 bases. From germline, CDR1 is KGHDR and CDR2 SFDVKD. This CDR3 contains 19 residues. V trimming: 3 bases; J trimming: 0 bases; junction bases outside the gene matches: 8.

Here the CDR3 DNA reads TGTGCCAGCAGCTCCACTAGCGGGGGAGCCACAGATACGCAGTATTTT. Its translation is CASSSTSGGATDTQYF. The rearrangement joins TRBV3-1 (or the pseudogene TRBV3-2) to TRBJ2-3; 11 bases line up with TRBD2. The CDR3 has 16 residues. J lost 2 bases, V lost 5 bases, and 6 bases had no gene match. The germline gives CDR1 LGHDT, CDR2 YNNKEL (reference sequence).

V usage is TRBV6-5 and J usage is TRBJ1-2; a weak D match, TRBD1 (6 bases). V shed 2 bases and J shed 5 bases, with 15 bases lying between them. CDR1 and CDR2 (germline): MNHEY, SVGAGI. The CDR3 contains 15 residues. CDR3 region: CASSYSTGSPYGYTF. CDR3 in DNA: TGTGCCAGCAGTTACAGTACAGGGTCCCCTTATGGCTACACCTTC.

This chain joins TRBV7-9 and TRBJ2-3; D perhaps matches TRBD1 (5 bases). The CDR3 is made up of 14 amino acids. Trimming stripped 7 bases from V and 5 bases from J, with 16 bases between. Germline V gene lookup returns CDR1 SEHNR and CDR2 FQNEAQ (reference sequence). In DNA form, the CDR3 reads TGTGCCAGCAACCCTTCAGGGCGTCAAGATACGCAGTATTTT. Encoded protein: CASNPSGRQDTQYF.

The chain links TRBV6-5 to TRBJ2-7, with no clear D. Germline values: CDR1 MNHEY, CDR2 SVGAGI. The V end lost 6 bases, the J end lost 0 bases, and 6 bases lay between the germline ends. The CDR3 covers 12 residues. As DNA, the CDR3 is TGTGCCAGCAGGGGCAACTCCTACGAGCAGTACTTC. It translates to CASRGNSYEQYF.

As DNA, the CDR3 is TGTGCCAGCAGTTACTCGAGCGGGTTTGCCGGGGAGCTGTTTTTT. Its protein product is CASSYSSGFAGELFF. This sequence joins TRBV6-5 and TRBJ2-2; D possibly corresponds to TRBD2 (6 bases). Germline V gene sequence: CDR1 MNHEY, CDR2 SVGAGI. The CDR3 covers 15 residues. Trimming pared 0 bases from V and 6 bases from J, leaving 11 bases between.

This clone was observed a single time. The chain joins TRBV10-1 to TRBJ2-1; no definite D call. V was clipped by 6 bases and J by 2 bases, with 14 bases between them. The germline V gene encodes CDR1 WNHNN and CDR2 SYGVQD (reference sequence). This CDR3 region has 15 residues. CDR3 amino acids: CASSATGAAYNEQFF. Here the CDR3 DNA reads TGCGCCAGCAGCGCGACGGGTGCGGCCTACAATGAGCAGTTCTTC.

This chain links TRBV10-3 with TRBJ2-2, with 10 positions matching TRBD2. J was trimmed by 1 base and V by 10 bases; bases with no gene match: 12. The CDR3 consists of 17 residues. Germline V gives CDR1 ENHRY, CDR2 SYGVKD. The CDR3 DNA reads as TGTGCCACCGCAGCTCTAGCGGGGGCTGTGAACACCGGGGAGCTGTTTTTT. Translating it yields CATAALAGAVNTGELFF.

This clone is a singleton in its sample. The CDR3 reads CAWNGQNTEAFF. The CDR3 DNA is TGTGCCTGGAATGGACAGAACACTGAAGCTTTCTTT. The chain carries TRBV30 and TRBJ1-1; maybe TRBD1 (5 bases). The V gene's germline CDR1 is GTSNPN and CDR2 SVGIG (reference sequence). V lost 4 bases, J lost 1 base, and 7 bases lay in between. The CDR3 length is 12 residues.

This chain uses TRBV9 with TRBJ1-5; no reliable D call. The CDR3 length is 14 residues. The germline CDR1 and CDR2 sequences are SGDLS and YYNGEE. Trimming shortened V by 2 bases and J by 3 bases, and 9 bases separated the two germline ends. DNA for the CDR3: TGTGCCAGCAGCGTCGGGGTCCACAATCAGCCCCAGCATTTT. It codes for CASSVGVHNQPQHF.

The genes are TRBV3-1 (or the pseudogene TRBV3-2) and TRBJ1-6, with 9 positions matching TRBD1. Germline V gene data show CDR1 as LGHDT and CDR2 as YNNKEL (reference sequence). This CDR3 has 16 amino acids. Trimming took 2 bases from V and 10 from J; bases not matched to a gene: 9. CDR3: CASSQRDRVIGSPLHF. The DNA for the CDR3 is TGTGCCAGCAGCCAAAGGGACAGGGTGATAGGGTCACCCCTCCACTTT.